The 18 T cell receptor beta chains reported below all come from one sample, sequenced in a study of cytomegalovirus exposure and HLA in healthy donors. Vbeta (60) and Jbeta (13) primers were used in the PCR. Repertoires were generated with immunoSEQ multiplex PCR, while TCRdb's copy carries only in-frame clones and drops some. The table lists roughly 100,000 clones, about 74% of them singletons, with more than 13% in the top ten. Material: PBMCs. Every receptor here comes from a woman between 45 and 60 years old in good health and CMV-seropositive.

This clone has just a few counts. In DNA form, the CDR3 reads TGTGCCAGCACCGGACAGGCAACGAGGAACTCCTACGAGCAGTACTTC. Amino acid sequence: CASTGQATRNSYEQYF. The rearrangement uses TRBV2 and TRBJ2-7; 7 bases match TRBD1. V shed 7 bases and J 0 bases; nucleotides not matched to a gene: 12. This CDR3 is built from 16 residues. The germline V gene encodes CDR1 SNHLY and CDR2 FYNNEI.

The V and J genes are TRBV6-6 and TRBJ1-1; D perhaps matches TRBD1 (5 bases). Germline lookup yields CDR1 MNHNY and CDR2 SVGAGI (reference sequence). V was shortened by 2 bases and J by 3 bases, with 13 bases between the two germline ends. This CDR3 has 15 residues. The CDR3 protein is CASSYGAHVDTEAFF. CDR3 nucleotides: TGTGCCAGCAGTTACGGGGCCCACGTTGACACTGAAGCTTTCTTT.

The rearrangement links TRBV28 to TRBJ2-1, with 12 bases identical to TRBD2. In germline, CDR1 is MDHEN, CDR2 SYDVKM. J gave up 6 bases and V 7 bases, and 1 base lay outside the gene matches. The CDR3 is made up of 13 amino acids. CDR3 in amino acids: CASKLAGGNEQFF. CDR3 in DNA: TGTGCCAGCAAACTAGCGGGGGGCAATGAGCAGTTCTTC.

This clone occurred a few times. The chain joins TRBV10-1 to TRBJ2-1; no firm D call. The CDR3 sequence is 14 residues long. V dropped 5 bases and J dropped 1 base, with 9 bases sitting between them. Per the germline V gene, CDR1 is WNHNN and CDR2 is SYGVQD (reference sequence). The CDR3: CASSRDLSYNEQFF. CDR3 nucleotide sequence: TGCGCCAGCAGTAGAGATTTGTCCTACAATGAGCAGTTCTTC.

This rearrangement joins TRBV5-1 to TRBJ2-7; D uncertain. The CDR3 runs 14 residues. Trimming cost V 0 bases and J 6 bases, with 13 bases left between them. From germline, CDR1 is SGHRS and CDR2 YFSETQ. DNA for the CDR3: TGCGCCAGCAGCTTGGACAGTAGGTACCGCGAGCAGTACTTC. This gives the protein CASSLDSRYREQYF. Full variable domain (outside the CDR3, taken from reference TRBV5-1 and TRBJ2-7): KAGVTQTPRYLIKTRGQQVTLSCSPISGHRSVSWYQQTPGQGLQFLFEYFSETQRNKGNFPGRFSGRQFSNSRSEMNVSTLELGDSALYLCASSLDSRYREQYFGPGTRLTVT.

The rearrangement joins TRBV28 to TRBJ2-7, with D possibly matching TRBD1 (6 bases). CDR3 size: 12 residues. Germline values: CDR1 MDHEN, CDR2 SYDVKM. Deletions cut 8 bases from V and 4 bases from J, with 12 bases between. The CDR3 here is CASGTPTYEQYF. CDR3 sequence (DNA): TGTGCCAGCGGGACACCAACTTACGAGCAGTACTTC. Filled out from reference TRBV28 and TRBJ2-7, the complete variable domain reads DVKVTQSSRYLVKRTGEKVFLECVQDMDHENMFWYRQDPGLGLRLIYFSYDVKMKEKGDIPEGYSVSREKKERFSLILESASTNQTSMYLCASGTPTYEQYFGPGTRLTVT.

The gene calls are TRBV4-3 and TRBJ2-5; D may be TRBD2 (5 bases). The CDR3 is made up of 15 amino acids. With 3 bases removed from V and 1 base from J, the gap between germline ends came to 12 bases. Germline CDR1 is LGHNA and CDR2 is YSLEER. CDR3 region: CASSHFRDPQETQYF. The CDR3 bases are TGCGCCAGCAGCCATTTTCGGGATCCCCAAGAGACCCAGTACTTC.

The chain couples TRBV7-9 to TRBJ2-7; TRBD2 aligns across 7 bases. The CDR3 loop spans 15 amino acids. CDR1 is SEHNR, CDR2 FQNEAQ, per germline (reference sequence). Trimming at V came to 5 bases and at J to 2 bases, leaving 9 bases not matched to a gene. CDR3 in amino acids: CASSTGLSPPYEQYF. The CDR3 DNA reads TGTGCCAGCAGCACGGGACTAAGCCCACCCTACGAGCAGTACTTC.

This clone has just one count. J is TRBJ2-1 and V is TRBV15, with 7 bases identical to TRBD2. Germline V gene sequence: CDR1 LNHNV, CDR2 YYDKDF (reference sequence). The CDR3 is 17 residues long. With 1 base clipped from V and 8 bases from J, the junction kept 14 bases outside the gene matches. The CDR3 loop reads CATSRGPRTSFYDEQFF. The DNA for the CDR3 is TGTGCCACCAGCAGAGGTCCAAGGACTAGTTTTTATGATGAGCAGTTCTTC.

This chain uses TRBV18 with TRBJ2-1; a weak D match, TRBD2 (6 bases). The CDR3 has 17 amino acids. The V end was cut by 3 bases, the J end by 8 bases, with 23 bases between. Germline CDR1 and CDR2: KGHSH and LQKENI. The CDR3 reads CASSPRGLRGSFHEQFF. The CDR3, as DNA: TGTGCCAGCTCACCGCGAGGTTTGCGGGGTAGTTTCCATGAGCAGTTCTTC.

This rearrangement joins TRBV7-8 to TRBJ1-6; maybe TRBD1 (5 bases). CDR3 size: 15 residues. The V and J ends lost 2 bases and 10 bases respectively, with 15 bases between them. Germline V gene sequence: CDR1 SGHVS, CDR2 FQNEAQ. The CDR3 spells CASSLREGRESPLHF. The CDR3 DNA follows: TGTGCCAGCAGCTTACGGGAGGGGCGGGAATCACCCCTCCACTTT.

V is TRBV5-1 and J is TRBJ1-1; no reliable D call. This CDR3 comprises 13 residues. Germline V lookup: CDR1 SGHRS, CDR2 YFSETQ. Trimming cost V 4 bases and J 1 base, with 8 bases left between them. Here the CDR3 DNA reads TGCGCCAGCAGCCGGAGTGGGAACACTGAAGCTTTCTTT. This gives the protein CASSRSGNTEAFF.

This chain uses TRBV15 with TRBJ2-2; unclear D gene. Germline assignment: CDR1 LNHNV and CDR2 YYDKDF (reference sequence). V was pared by 1 base and J by 3 bases, with 6 bases between. The length of the CDR3 is 14 residues. CDR3 in amino acids: CATSRVLYTGELFF. The CDR3 bases are TGTGCCACCAGCAGAGTTCTATACACCGGGGAGCTGTTTTTT.

The chain links TRBV9 to TRBJ2-7, with 11 bases identical to TRBD2. J was trimmed by 0 bases and V by 3 bases; bases with no gene match: 2. CDR3 size: 15 residues. Germline assignment: CDR1 SGDLS and CDR2 YYNGEE. CDR3 DNA: TGTGCCAGCAGCGCGGGACTAGCGGACTCCTACGAGCAGTACTTC. This codes for CASSAGLADSYEQYF.

This clone has just a few counts. V usage is TRBV14 and J usage is TRBJ1-2, with 7 bases fitting TRBD1. This CDR3 contains 14 residues. The J segment lost 7 bases and the V segment lost 4 bases, leaving 9 bases of the junction unmatched. CDR1 is SGHDN and CDR2 is FVKESK in the germline V gene. CDR3 sequence reads: CASSPDRAQGGYTF. CDR3 nucleotides: TGTGCCAGCAGCCCCGACAGGGCGCAAGGTGGCTACACCTTC. Combining the CDR3 with reference TRBV14 and TRBJ1-2 gives the whole variable domain EAGVTQFPSHSVIEKGQTVTLRCDPISGHDNLYWYRRVMGKEIKFLLHFVKESKQDESGMPNNRFLAERTGGTYSTLKVQPAELEDSGVYFCASSPDRAQGGYTFGSGTRLTVV.

The chain recombines TRBV28 with TRBJ2-1, with D tentatively TRBD2 (5 bases). This CDR3 comprises 14 residues. CDR1 and CDR2 from the germline V gene are MDHEN and SYDVKM. Between the trimmed V and J ends, which lost 6 bases and 2 bases, there was a span of 11 bases. The CDR3 protein is CASRKDSPYNEQFF. In nucleotides, the CDR3 is TGTGCCAGCAGGAAGGACTCCCCCTACAATGAGCAGTTCTTC.

In its sample, this clone was seen once. The chain recombines TRBV12-2 with TRBJ1-6. TRBV12-2 is a recognized pseudogene. This CDR3 comprises 14 residues. The CDR3 DNA follows: TGTGCAAGTCGTATTGGGAGAGGTTATTCACCCCTCCACTTT. Translation: CASRIGRGYSPLHF.

The rearrangement joins TRBV7-2 to TRBJ2-7; D is perhaps TRBD1 (6 bases). Per germline, CDR1 SGHTA and CDR2 FQGNSA. V was cut by 5 bases and J by 7 bases, with 18 bases left in between. The CDR3 is 14 amino acids. CDR3: CASSQTGLAWEQYF. In nucleotides, the CDR3 is TGTGCCAGCAGCCAAACAGGGTTGGCCTGGGAGCAGTACTTC. The variable domain in full, with the rest retrieved from reference TRBV7-2 and TRBJ2-7, is GAGVSQSPSNKVTEKGKDVELRCDPISGHTALYWYRQSLGQGLEFLIYFQGNSAPDKSGLPSDRFSAERTGGSVSTLTIQRTQQEDSAVYLCASSQTGLAWEQYFGPGTRLTVT.